This T cell receptor beta chain was recovered during a study of blood T cell repertoires in COVID-19. The wider study: COVID-19 samples from acute and convalescent phases originated in the United States, Italy and Spain. PBMCs, B-cell-depleted T cells, or T cells provided the cDNA or gDNA that made up the material.

As processed by the authors: The assay estimated nucleated cells by amplifying reference gene primers. Data came from immunoSEQ multiplex PCR; TCRdb stores just in-frame clones and leaves some out. That table is the source of V, J and clone size, and D and trimming were worked out from the DNA. The data hold 200,000 to 250,000 clones, with roughly 76% observed a single time. This CDR3 region has 16 residues. The ends were cut back, 5 bases at V and 7 bases at J, with 20 bases in the middle. Germline-derived CDR1 and CDR2 are MDHEN and SYDVKM. The receptor was isolated from an elderly woman with COVID-19, enrolled during active disease. The sequenced material came from peripheral blood. The chain is built from TRBV28 and TRBJ2-2; tentative D call: TRBD2 (6 bases). CDR3 residues: CASSRSVGGRYGELFF. The CDR3, as DNA: TGTGCCAGCAGTCGATCCGTCGGGGGAAGGTACGGGGAGCTGTTTTTT.